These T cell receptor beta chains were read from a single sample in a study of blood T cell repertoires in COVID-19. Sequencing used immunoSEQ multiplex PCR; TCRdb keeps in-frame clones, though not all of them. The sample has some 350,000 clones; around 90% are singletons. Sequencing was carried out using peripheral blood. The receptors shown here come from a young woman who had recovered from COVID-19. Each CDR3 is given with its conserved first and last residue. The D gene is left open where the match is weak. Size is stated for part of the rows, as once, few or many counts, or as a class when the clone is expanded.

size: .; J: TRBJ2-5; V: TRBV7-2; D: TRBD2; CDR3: CASSFSGRGETQYF; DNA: TGTGCCAGCAGCTTCAGCGGGAGGGGGGAGACCCAGTACTTC
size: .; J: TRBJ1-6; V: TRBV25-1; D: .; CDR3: CASSAQGSPLHF; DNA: TGTGCCAGCAGTGCGCAGGGTTCACCCCTCCACTTT
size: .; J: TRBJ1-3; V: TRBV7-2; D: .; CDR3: CASSLMAGGSGNTIYF; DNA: TGTGCCAGCAGCTTAATGGCGGGGGGATCTGGAAACACCATATATTTT
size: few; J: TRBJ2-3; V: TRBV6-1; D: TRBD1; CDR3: CASSEDQGELTDTQYF; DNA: TGTGCCAGCAGTGAAGACCAGGGGGAGTTGACAGATACGCAGTATTTT
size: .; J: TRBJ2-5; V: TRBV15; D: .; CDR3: CATSRDRQYQETQYF; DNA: TGTGCCACCAGCAGAGATCGTCAGTACCAAGAGACCCAGTACTTC
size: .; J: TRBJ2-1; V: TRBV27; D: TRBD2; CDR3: CASSSGLAGVYEQFF; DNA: TGTGCCAGCAGTTCGGGACTAGCGGGTGTCTATGAGCAGTTCTTC
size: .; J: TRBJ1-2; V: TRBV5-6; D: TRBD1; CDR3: CASSFRQGGGYTF; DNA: TGTGCCAGCAGCTTTAGACAGGGGGGAGGCTACACCTTC
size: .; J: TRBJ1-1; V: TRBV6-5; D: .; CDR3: CASTLGRGTEAFF; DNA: TGTGCCAGCACTCTCGGTCGAGGGACTGAAGCTTTCTTT
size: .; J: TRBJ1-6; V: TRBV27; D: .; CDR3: CASSLQRSAYHSPLHF; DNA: TGTGCCAGCAGTTTACAAAGATCCGCCTATCATTCACCCCTCCACTTT
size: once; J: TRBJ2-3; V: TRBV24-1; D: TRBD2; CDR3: CATSDGGLAGITDTQYF; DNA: TGTGCCACCAGTGATGGGGGACTAGCGGGAATCACAGATACGCAGTATTTT
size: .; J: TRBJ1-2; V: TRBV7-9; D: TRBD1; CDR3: CASSLTGGPPGYTF; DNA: TGTGCCAGCAGCTTGACAGGGGGTCCTCCTGGCTACACCTTC
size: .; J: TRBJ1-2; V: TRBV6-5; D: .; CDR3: CASSSRQDSSYGYTF; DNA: TGTGCCAGCAGTTCCAGACAGGATTCATCGTATGGCTACACCTTC
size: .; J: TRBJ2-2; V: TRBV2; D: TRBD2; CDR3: CASGTSGSYTGELFF; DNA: TGTGCCAGCGGAACTAGCGGGAGTTATACCGGGGAGCTGTTTTTT
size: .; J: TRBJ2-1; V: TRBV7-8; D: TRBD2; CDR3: CASSFSGRAYNEQFF; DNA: TGTGCCAGCAGCTTTAGCGGGAGAGCCTACAATGAGCAGTTCTTC
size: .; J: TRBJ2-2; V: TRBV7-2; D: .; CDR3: CASSLVLRRTGELFF; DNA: TGTGCCAGCAGCTTAGTGTTGCGGAGAACCGGGGAGCTGTTTTTT
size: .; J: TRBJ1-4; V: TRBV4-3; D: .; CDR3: CASSQEVRGRNEKLFF; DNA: TGCGCCAGCAGCCAAGAGGTACGGGGGAGGAATGAAAAACTGTTTTTT
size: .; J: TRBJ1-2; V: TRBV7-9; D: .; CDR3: CASSLPLWTVTNYGYTF; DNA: TGTGCCAGCAGCTTACCCCTATGGACAGTCACTAACTATGGCTACACCTTC
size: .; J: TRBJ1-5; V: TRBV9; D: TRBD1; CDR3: CASSETGGADQPQHF; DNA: TGTGCCAGCAGCGAGACAGGGGGCGCGGATCAGCCCCAGCATTTT
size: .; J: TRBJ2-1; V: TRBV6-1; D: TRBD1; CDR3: CASSEERGRSEFF; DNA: TGTGCCAGCAGTGAAGAAAGGGGGCGTAGTGAGTTCTTC
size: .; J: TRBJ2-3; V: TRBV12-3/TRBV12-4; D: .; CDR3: CASSFYVSDTQYF; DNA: TGTGCCAGCAGTTTTTATGTGTCAGATACGCAGTATTTT
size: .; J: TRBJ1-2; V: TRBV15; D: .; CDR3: CATSRENWQADYGYTF; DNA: TGTGCCACCAGCAGAGAAAACTGGCAGGCTGACTATGGCTACACCTTC
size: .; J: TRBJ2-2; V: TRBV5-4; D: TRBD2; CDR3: CASSLVSGSNTGELFF; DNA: TGTGCCAGCAGCTTGGTTAGCGGGAGTAACACCGGGGAGCTGTTTTTT
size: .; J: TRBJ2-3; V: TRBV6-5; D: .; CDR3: CASTSYTDTQYF; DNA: TGTGCCAGCACCTCGTATACTGATACGCAGTATTTT
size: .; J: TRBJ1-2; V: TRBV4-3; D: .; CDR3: CASSPGGFNYGYTF; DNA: TGCGCCAGCAGCCCCGGGGGTTTTAACTATGGCTACACCTTC
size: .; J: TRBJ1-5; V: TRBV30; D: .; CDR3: CAWSMRDRQPQHF; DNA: TGTGCCTGGAGTATGAGGGATAGACAGCCCCAGCATTTT
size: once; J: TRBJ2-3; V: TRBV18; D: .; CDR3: CASSPQQKTDTQYF; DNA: TGTGCCAGCTCACCGCAACAGAAAACAGATACGCAGTATTTT
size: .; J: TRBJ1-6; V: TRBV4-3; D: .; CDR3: CASSLFPPSSYNSPLHF; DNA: TGCGCCAGCAGCCTCTTCCCCCCCAGCTCCTATAATTCACCCCTCCACTTT
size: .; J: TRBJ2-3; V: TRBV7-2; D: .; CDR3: CASSLQSTDTQYF; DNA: TGTGCCAGCAGCTTACAGAGCACAGATACGCAGTATTTT
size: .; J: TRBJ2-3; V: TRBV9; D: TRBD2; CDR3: CASSASGRITDTQYF; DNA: TGTGCCAGCAGCGCTAGCGGGAGGATCACAGATACGCAGTATTTT
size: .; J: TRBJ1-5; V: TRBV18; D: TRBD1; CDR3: CASSPQGVGDQPQHF; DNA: TGTGCCAGCTCACCCCAGGGGGTGGGCGATCAGCCCCAGCATTTT
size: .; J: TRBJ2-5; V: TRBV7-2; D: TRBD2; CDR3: CASTNVGGRAAETQYF; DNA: TGTGCCAGCACCAACGTAGGCGGGAGGGCCGCAGAGACCCAGTACTTC
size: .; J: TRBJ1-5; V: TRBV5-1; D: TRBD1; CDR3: CASSPTGDSNQPQHF; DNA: TGCGCCAGCAGCCCCACAGGGGATAGCAATCAGCCCCAGCATTTT
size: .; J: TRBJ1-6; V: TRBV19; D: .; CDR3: CASSIDLPGLNNSPLHF; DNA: TGTGCCAGTAGTATAGATCTTCCAGGACTAAATAATTCACCCCTCCACTTT
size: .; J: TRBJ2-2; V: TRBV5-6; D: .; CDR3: CASSPFTGLGGGELFF; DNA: TGTGCCAGCAGCCCCTTCACCGGACTAGGGGGCGGGGAGCTGTTTTTT
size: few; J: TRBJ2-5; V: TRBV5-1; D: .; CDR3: CASSPTSGVRGTQYF; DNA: TGCGCCAGCAGCCCAACCAGTGGGGTACGGGGGACCCAGTACTTC
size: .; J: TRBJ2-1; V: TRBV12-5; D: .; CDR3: CASGLLPHRYNEQFF; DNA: TGTGCTAGTGGTTTACTCCCCCACCGATACAATGAGCAGTTCTTC
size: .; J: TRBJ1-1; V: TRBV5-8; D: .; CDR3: CASTYSWPVEAFF; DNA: TGTGCCAGCACCTACAGCTGGCCGGTTGAAGCTTTCTTT
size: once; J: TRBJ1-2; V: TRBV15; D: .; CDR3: CATSRDGLVHGYTF; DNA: TGTGCCACCAGCAGAGATGGCCTGGTCCATGGCTACACCTTC
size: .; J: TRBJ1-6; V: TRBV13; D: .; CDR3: CASSLNRDYNSPLHF; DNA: TGTGCCAGCAGCTTAAACAGGGACTATAATTCACCCCTCCACTTT
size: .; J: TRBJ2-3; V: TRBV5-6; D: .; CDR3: CASSLRAPRSTDTQYF; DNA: TGTGCCAGCAGCTTGAGAGCCCCCAGGAGCACAGATACGCAGTATTTT